The clone carrying this T cell receptor (beta chain) has ten or more counts. Its target is unknown. The data were obtained in a study of CD8+CD57+ T cells in acquired aplastic anemia. Study as a whole: Sorted CD4+ and CD8+ cells gave a mean 3.2 ug DNA, range roughly 0.18 to 30 ug. Study-wide results and limits: The CD8+ Simpson's diversity of patients and controls was not significantly different.

The authors sequenced patients whose flow cytometry had shown CD8+CD57+ cell expansion. Acquired aplastic anemia of severe grade affected all patients. Prior therapy had not been administered to any patient at the time of blood sampling. Profiles of TCR beta VDJ and CDR3 were generated from a genomic DNA template. TCRdb analysed the reads with MiXCR anew, one entry per CDR3 protein. The sample carries under 250,000 distinct CDR3 sequences, around half recorded once. CDR3 length equals 15 residues. Germline loops: CDR1 SGHTA, CDR2 FQGNSA. With 0 bases removed from V and 4 bases from J, the gap between germline ends came to 13 bases.

What was sequenced was sorted CD4+, CD8+, or CD8+CD57+ T cells (not recorded which) from PBMCs. The V and J genes are TRBV7-2 and TRBJ2-7, with a possible D match to TRBD2 (6 bases). The sequence came from a human donor with aplastic anemia. The DNA of the CDR3 is TGTGCCAGCAGCTTAGCCGCGGGATCCTCTTACGAGCAGTACTTC. Protein: CASSLAAGSSYEQYF.